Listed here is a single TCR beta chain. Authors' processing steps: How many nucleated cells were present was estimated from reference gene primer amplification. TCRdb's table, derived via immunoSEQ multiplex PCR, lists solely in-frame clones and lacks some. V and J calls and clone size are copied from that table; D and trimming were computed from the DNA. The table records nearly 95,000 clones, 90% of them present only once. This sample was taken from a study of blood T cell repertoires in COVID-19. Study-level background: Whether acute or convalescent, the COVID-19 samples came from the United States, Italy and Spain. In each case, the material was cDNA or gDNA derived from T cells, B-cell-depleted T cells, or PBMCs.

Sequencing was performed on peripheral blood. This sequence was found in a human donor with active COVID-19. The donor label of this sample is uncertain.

The CDR3 loop reads CASSLTGADEAFF. The CDR3 DNA sequence: TGTGCCAGCTCACTGACAGGGGCTGATGAAGCTTTCTTT. The chain combines TRBV18 with TRBJ1-1; 8 bases line up with TRBD1. CDR1 and CDR2 (germline): KGHSH, LQKENI. V gave up 4 bases and J gave up 7 bases; unmatched junction bases: 5. The CDR3 extends over 13 amino acids. The full variable domain, its missing parts supplied by reference TRBV18 and TRBJ1-1, is NAGVMQNPRHLVRRRGQEARLRCSPMKGHSHVYWYRQLPEEGLKFMVYLQKENIIDESGMPKERFSAEFPKEGPSILRIQQVVRGDSAAYFCASSLTGADEAFFGQGTRLTVV.